This T cell receptor beta chain was profiled in a study of graft-versus-host responses after intestinal transplantation. The wider study: For about three years after anti-thymocyte globulin induction, all recipients took tacrolimus and steroids. Overall study results and limits: Early post-transplant falls in HvG clones accompanied the peak levels of circulating GvH clones. GvH clones detected in recipient marrow included some appearing first in ileum or blood.

The CDR3 totals 13 residues. Germline CDR1 reads SGHNT; CDR2 reads YENEEA. V lost 7 bases and J lost 2; bases outside the gene matches: 4. The assay was immunoSEQ multiplex PCR, and TCRdb's table has in-frame clones only and misses some. This sample carries under 45,000 clones, 89% of them seen once, and the ten largest clones take around 7%. This clone has a single count. The antigen is unknown. Other nucleotide sequences in the sample specify the same CDR3. The sample in question was PBMCs, obtained around 280 days after transplant. This chain joins TRBV11-3 and TRBJ2-7; 8 nucleotides match TRBD2. This sequence originates from a human patient who received an intestinal transplant, so some T cells may come from the graft donor. The CDR3 loop reads CASTTGGPYEQYF. The CDR3, as DNA: TGTGCCAGCACGACGGGGGGGCCCTACGAGCAGTACTTC.